Listed here are 26 T cell receptor beta chains from one sample, sequenced in a study of Ad26.COV2.S vaccination and SARS-CoV-2 variants. Treatment reported: over 15 received Ad26.COV2.S at low or high dose, single or two shots; about 5 received placebo; per-sample allocation not given. The investigators took samples on day 63 after the first vaccine or placebo injection. The protocol was immunoSEQ multiplex PCR, while the TCRdb copy is restricted to in-frame clones and leaves out a portion. Of 380,000 or so clones detected, approximately 90% appear once; the ten largest clones hold roughly 5%. The material sequenced was peripheral blood, taken in a trial of Ad26.COV2.S vaccine versus placebo. These receptor sequences come from a person between 18 and 65 years old who received the Ad26.COV2.S COVID-19 vaccine or a placebo.

The chain couples TRBV27 to TRBJ1-6; TRBD1 aligns across 9 bases. CDR1 MNHEY and CDR2 SMNVEV come from the germline V gene (reference sequence). V was pared by 6 bases and J by 9 bases, with 18 bases of the junction left unmatched. The CDR3 spans 18 residues. DNA of the CDR3: TGTGCCAGCAGCCTAGTCCCGGGACAGGGAACGAGCGGTTCACCCCTCCACTTT. It yields the protein CASSLVPGQGTSGSPLHF.

CDR3: CASSYSGTGRAFF. CDR3 coding DNA: TGTGCCAGCAGTTACTCCGGGACAGGGAGGGCTTTCTTT. The chain has TRBV6-5 and TRBJ1-1; 9 bases line up with TRBD1. The J segment lost 11 bases and the V segment lost 0 bases, leaving 4 bases of the junction unmatched. The CDR3 runs 13 residues. CDR1 is MNHEY, CDR2 SVGAGI, per germline.

The V and J genes are TRBV4-2 and TRBJ1-1; D perhaps matches TRBD1 (6 bases). V was clipped by 4 bases and J by 0 bases, with 12 bases between them. This CDR3 has 15 residues. CDR1 LGHNA and CDR2 YNFKEQ come from the germline V gene. CDR3 protein: CASSRTATLNTEAFF. For the CDR3, the DNA is TGTGCCAGCAGCCGGACAGCGACTCTGAACACTGAAGCTTTCTTT.

The CDR3 region is CASRVPGQGGYTF. CDR3 bases: TGTGCCAGCAGAGTTCCGGGACAGGGTGGCTACACCTTC. The chain employs TRBV6-5 and TRBJ1-2; 9 nucleotides align to TRBD1. V shed 6 bases and J 7 bases; nucleotides not matched to a gene: 6. Germline V CDR1 and CDR2: MNHEY, SVGAGI. This CDR3 region has 13 residues.

This chain connects TRBV5-6 to TRBJ2-3; D not resolved. The CDR3 has 14 residues. Germline V gives CDR1 SGHDT, CDR2 YYEEEE. Trimming took off 6 bases at V and 4 bases at J, with 15 bases between the two ends. CDR3 residues: CASINKGRADTQYF. In DNA form, the CDR3 reads TGTGCCAGCATTAATAAGGGCAGAGCAGATACGCAGTATTTT.

The chain uses TRBV6-1 and TRBJ2-3, with D unresolved. Per germline, CDR1 MNHNS and CDR2 SASEGT. This CDR3 region has 15 residues. V lost 3 bases and J 2 bases, leaving 12 bases between the germline ends. The CDR3 DNA is TGTGCCAGCAGTGATCCGGGCCTTAACACAGATACGCAGTATTTT. Protein sequence: CASSDPGLNTDTQYF.

The V gene is TRBV19, the J gene TRBJ2-1; TRBD1 agrees at 7 bases. This CDR3 spans 14 amino acids. V shed 4 bases and J 3 bases; nucleotides not matched to a gene: 3. Per the germline V gene, CDR1 is LNHDA and CDR2 is SQIVND (reference sequence). The CDR3 region has the DNA TGTGCCAGTAGTAGGGACAGCTACTACAATGAGCAGTTCTTC. Translated, it gives CASSRDSYYNEQFF.

The chain has TRBV9 and TRBJ1-4, with 7 positions matching TRBD1. Germline loops: CDR1 SGDLS, CDR2 YYNGEE. The CDR3 contains 15 residues. The J segment lost 7 bases and the V segment lost 2 bases, leaving 8 bases of the junction unmatched. CDR3 nucleotides: TGTGCCAGCAGCGTCGATAGGGGGCGGGGTGAAAAACTGTTTTTT. Translating it yields CASSVDRGRGEKLFF.

The rearrangement links TRBV11-2 to TRBJ1-1, with D perhaps TRBD1 (5 bases). Germline loops: CDR1 SGHAT, CDR2 FQNNGV. CDR3 length: 14 residues. V was cut by 1 base and J by 1 base, with 7 bases left in between. The CDR3: CASSLGQRNTEAFF. The CDR3 nucleotides are TGTGCCAGCAGCTTAGGACAGCGGAACACTGAAGCTTTCTTT.

The rearrangement joins TRBV15 to TRBJ2-1; 10 positions agree with TRBD2. CDR1 and CDR2 from the germline V gene are LNHNV and YYDKDF (reference sequence). Trimming cost V 0 bases and J 9 bases; bases outside gene matches: 2. The CDR3 length is 14 residues. CDR3 bases: TGTGCCACCAGCAGAGAACTAGCGGGAAGTGAGCAGTTCTTC. It is translated as CATSRELAGSEQFF.

The V call is TRBV7-9, the J call TRBJ2-7; possible D gene TRBD1, 6 bases. The germline gives CDR1 SEHNR, CDR2 FQNEAQ (reference sequence). This CDR3 contains 14 residues. The V end lost 2 bases, the J end lost 2 bases, and 10 bases lay between the germline ends. The DNA of the CDR3 is TGTGCCAGCAGCTTATCCGACAGGACCTACGAGCAGTACTTC. Translating it yields CASSLSDRTYEQYF. Combining the CDR3 with reference TRBV7-9 and TRBJ2-7 gives the whole variable domain DTGVSQNPRHKITKRGQNVTFRCDPISEHNRLYWYRQTLGQGPEFLTYFQNEAQLEKSRLLSDRFSAERPKGSFSTLEIQRTEQGDSAMYLCASSLSDRTYEQYFGPGTRLTVT.

The rearrangement joins TRBV4-1 to TRBJ1-4, with unresolved D. V shed 0 bases and J shed 0 bases, with 14 bases lying between them. The CDR3 length is 18 residues. Germline V gene sequence: CDR1 MGHRA, CDR2 YSYEKL. For the CDR3, the DNA is TGCGCCAGCAGCCAAGACGTAGTACCACCTGCAACTAATGAAAAACTGTTTTTT. Translating it yields CASSQDVVPPATNEKLFF.

This chain uses TRBV7-2 with TRBJ2-5; 7 bases are shared with TRBD2. This CDR3 comprises 15 residues. V dropped 5 bases and J dropped 5; count of bases not matched to a gene: 11. Germline-derived CDR1 and CDR2 are SGHTA and FQGNSA. DNA of the CDR3: TGTGCCAGCAGCCTCGGGACCGGGGAGGGGGAGACCCAGTACTTC. It yields the protein CASSLGTGEGETQYF. Variable domain in full (rest from reference TRBV7-2 and TRBJ2-5): GAGVSQSPSNKVTEKGKDVELRCDPISGHTALYWYRQSLGQGLEFLIYFQGNSAPDKSGLPSDRFSAERTGGSVSTLTIQRTQQEDSAVYLCASSLGTGEGETQYFGPGTRLLVL.

V is TRBV6-5 and J is TRBJ2-2; D not certain. CDR3 length: 13 residues. Trimming stripped 4 bases from V and 6 bases from J, with 9 bases between. Germline CDR1 is MNHEY and CDR2 is SVGAGI. The CDR3 sequence is CASSLGEPGELFF. In DNA, the CDR3 is TGTGCCAGCAGTTTGGGCGAGCCCGGGGAGCTGTTTTTT.

This rearrangement joins TRBV3-1 (or the pseudogene TRBV3-2) to TRBJ1-1, with no clear D. The V end lost 1 base, the J end lost 2 bases, and 11 bases lay between the germline ends. The CDR3 sequence is 15 residues long. The germline gives CDR1 LGHDT, CDR2 YNNKEL (reference sequence). In nucleotides, the CDR3 is TGTGCCAGCAGCCAAGCGAAAGAGGCCAACACTGAAGCTTTCTTT. Its translation: CASSQAKEANTEAFF.

This chain connects TRBV19 to TRBJ2-7; TRBD1 might be the D (6 bases). V lost 6 bases and J 0 bases, leaving 12 bases between the germline ends. CDR1 LNHDA and CDR2 SQIVND come from the germline V gene (reference sequence). The CDR3 runs 14 residues. The CDR3 DNA reads TGTGCCAGTAGACCCGACAGGTACTCCTACGAGCAGTACTTC. This codes for CASRPDRYSYEQYF.

A few counts support this clone. The rearrangement links TRBV2 to TRBJ2-2; tentative D call: TRBD1 (5 bases). CDR3 length equals 13 residues. V lost 6 bases to trimming and J lost 7 bases, with 12 bases between them. Germline V lookup: CDR1 SNHLY, CDR2 FYNNEI. The CDR3 region is CASRQDISGELFF. The CDR3 bases are TGTGCCAGCAGGCAGGACATTAGCGGGGAGCTGTTTTTT.

The rearrangement joins TRBV27 to TRBJ1-1; D unresolved. The germline V gene has CDR1 MNHEY and CDR2 SMNVEV (reference sequence). V was trimmed by 3 bases and J by 4 bases, leaving 12 bases between them. The CDR3 loop spans 14 amino acids. CDR3 loop: CASSFDIEGTEAFF. The CDR3 bases are TGTGCCAGCAGTTTCGACATCGAGGGCACTGAAGCTTTCTTT.

The chain couples TRBV19 to TRBJ1-5; tentative D call: TRBD1 (6 bases). This CDR3 is built from 15 residues. The V end was cut by 4 bases, the J end by 4 bases, with 14 bases between. Germline V gene sequence: CDR1 LNHDA, CDR2 SQIVND (reference sequence). CDR3 residues: CASSRDNRLNQPQHF. The CDR3 coding sequence is TGTGCCAGTAGTAGGGACAACCGGCTGAATCAGCCCCAGCATTTT.

This sequence joins TRBV7-9 and TRBJ1-4; tentative D call: TRBD1 (5 bases). Deletions cut 1 base from V and 8 bases from J, with 17 bases between. The CDR3 length is 16 residues. Germline V gene lookup returns CDR1 SEHNR and CDR2 FQNEAQ (reference sequence). Written as DNA, the CDR3 is TGTGCCAGCAGCTTAGGCTTGGCAGGGAAGCAGGAAAAACTGTTTTTT. Amino acid sequence: CASSLGLAGKQEKLFF.

The rearrangement joins TRBV5-6 to TRBJ2-3, with 8 bases identical to TRBD1. After removal of 3 bases from V and 2 bases from J, the junction contained 2 bases not matched to a gene. This CDR3 is 14 amino acids long. In germline, CDR1 is SGHDT, CDR2 YYEEEE. The CDR3 DNA follows: TGTGCCAGCAGCTACAGGGGGATCACAGATACGCAGTATTTT. This codes for CASSYRGITDTQYF.

J is TRBJ1-4 and V is TRBV7-6, with a tentative D call TRBD1 (5 bases). CDR1 SGHVS and CDR2 FNYEAQ come from the germline V gene. The ends were cut back, 2 bases at V and 8 bases at J, with 15 bases in the middle. The length of the CDR3 is 15 residues. This CDR3 reads CASSLSPGTGEKLFF. The CDR3 bases are TGTGCCAGCAGCTTAAGTCCAGGGACGGGAGAAAAACTGTTTTTT. Based on the CDR3 plus reference TRBV7-6 and TRBJ1-4, the full variable domain is GAGVSQSPRYKVTKRGQDVALRCDPISGHVSLYWYRQALGQGPEFLTYFNYEAQQDKSGLPNDRFSAERPEGSISTLTIQRTEQRDSAMYRCASSLSPGTGEKLFFGSGTQLSVL.

V and J are TRBV7-9 and TRBJ1-2; possibly TRBD1 for D (6 bases). The CDR3 contains 12 residues. V lost 3 bases and J 6 bases, leaving 8 bases between the germline ends. Germline V gene sequence: CDR1 SEHNR, CDR2 FQNEAQ (reference sequence). CDR3 in amino acids: CASSFKGDGYTF. CDR3 nucleotides: TGTGCCAGCAGCTTCAAGGGGGATGGCTACACCTTC.

This rearrangement joins TRBV24-1 to TRBJ2-2; possibly TRBD2 for D (5 bases). The V gene lost 5 bases and the J gene lost 6 bases, with 6 bases spanning the gap. The CDR3 totals 12 residues. Germline CDR1 reads KGHDR; CDR2 reads SFDVKD. The CDR3 sequence: CATSVGAGELFF. CDR3 nucleotide sequence: TGTGCCACCAGTGTCGGGGCCGGGGAGCTGTTTTTT.

This clone was found once. The J gene is TRBJ1-4, the V gene TRBV4-3; D ambiguous. Trimming took 1 base from V and 2 from J, leaving 8 bases between them. The CDR3 extends over 15 amino acids. From germline, CDR1 is LGHNA and CDR2 YSLEER. The CDR3 DNA sequence: TGCGCCAGCAGCCAAGCCTGGGGTACTAATGAAAAACTGTTTTTT. It translates to CASSQAWGTNEKLFF.

The chain uses TRBV7-9 and TRBJ2-7, with 9 bases fitting TRBD1. Trimming removed 1 base from V and 6 bases from J; junction bases left unmatched: 10. CDR3 length: 16 amino acids. From germline, CDR1 is SEHNR and CDR2 FQNEAQ (reference sequence). In DNA, the CDR3 is TGTGCCAGCAGCTTAGGGACCCGGGACAGGGTCCCCGAGCAGTACTTC. This sequence encodes CASSLGTRDRVPEQYF.